These 16 T cell receptor beta chains were all obtained from the same sample, sequenced in a study of blood T cell repertoires in COVID-19 (dated by TCRdb to between 2020 and 2021). Receptor libraries were prepared by the immunoSEQ multiplex PCR assay. The table comes from immuneACCESS by way of TCRdb, which keeps in-frame sequences with V and J called. Part of the clones is missing from these tables; in studies checked, under half for an unresolved V gene and the rest for unknown reasons. The sample contains 60,000 to 65,000 clones, approximately 79% of them found a single time. Approximately 20% of the sample lies in the top ten. The sequenced sample was peripheral blood. The receptors derive from a woman of 80 years or more with active or convalescent COVID-19.

This rearrangement joins TRBV6-4 to TRBJ1-5; 7 bases are shared with TRBD1. After removal of 4 bases from V and 7 bases from J, the junction contained 7 bases not matched to a gene. The CDR3 length is 14 residues. Germline assignment: CDR1 MRHNA and CDR2 SNTAGT. The CDR3: CASSGRGSGQPQHF. The CDR3 DNA reads TGTGCCAGCAGTGGCAGGGGGTCTGGGCAGCCCCAGCATTTT.

The chain joins TRBV3-1 (or the pseudogene TRBV3-2) to TRBJ2-2; a possible D gene is TRBD1 (5 bases). The V end was cut by 1 base, the J end by 6 bases, with 15 bases between. CDR3 length equals 16 residues. Germline V CDR1 and CDR2: LGHDT, YNNKEL (reference sequence). For the CDR3, the DNA is TGTGCCAGCAGCCAAGTCTTGCCAGGGAATCCCGGGGAGCTGTTTTTT. Encoded protein: CASSQVLPGNPGELFF.

The chain is built from TRBV6-6 and TRBJ2-2; possible D gene TRBD1, 6 bases. The germline V and J ends were trimmed by 6 bases and 7 bases, with 12 bases remaining between them. CDR3 length: 13 amino acids. The V gene's germline CDR1 is MNHNY and CDR2 SVGAGI (reference sequence). In DNA, the CDR3 is TGTGCCAGCAGGCCAGGGGTTGGCGGGGAGCTGTTTTTT. Protein product: CASRPGVGGELFF.

The V gene is TRBV3-1 (or the pseudogene TRBV3-2), the J gene TRBJ1-6; D is perhaps TRBD1 (5 bases). The CDR3 sequence is 14 residues long. The germline V gene encodes CDR1 LGHDT and CDR2 YNNKEL (reference sequence). The germline V and J ends were trimmed by 5 bases and 9 bases, with 14 bases remaining between them. The CDR3 loop is CASSSGIGGSPLHF. CDR3 DNA: TGTGCCAGCAGCTCAGGGATCGGTGGTTCACCCCTCCACTTT.

The genes are TRBV12-3 or TRBV12-4 and TRBJ1-1; D perhaps matches TRBD1 (5 bases). The CDR3 sequence is 12 residues long. The germline V and J ends were trimmed by 6 bases and 6 bases, with 11 bases remaining between them. The CDR3 is CASSPGYAEAFF. Here the CDR3 DNA reads TGTGCCAGCAGCCCAGGGTACGCTGAAGCTTTCTTT.

J is TRBJ2-7 and V is TRBV15, with TRBD2 matching over 7 bases. The V segment lost 1 base and the J segment 0 bases; nucleotides outside the gene matches: 6. CDR1 LNHNV and CDR2 YYDKDF come from the germline V gene (reference sequence). The CDR3 spans 16 residues. The CDR3 loop is CATSRGGGGYSYEQYF. The CDR3 nucleotides read TGTGCCACCAGCAGAGGTGGCGGGGGATACTCCTACGAGCAGTACTTC.

V is TRBV7-3 and J is TRBJ1-2; no definite D call. The V end lost 5 bases, the J end lost 6 bases, and 13 bases lay between the germline ends. The CDR3 has 13 amino acids. The germline CDR1 and CDR2 sequences are SGHTA and FQGTGA. CDR3 protein: CASSLNRLDGYTF. The CDR3 DNA is TGTGCCAGCAGCCTAAACCGACTGGATGGCTACACCTTC.

V is TRBV6-2 or TRBV6-3 and J is TRBJ2-2; TRBD2 matches at 10 bases. The CDR3 sequence is 17 residues long. V dropped 4 bases and J dropped 1; count of bases not matched to a gene: 6. The germline CDR1 and CDR2 sequences are MNHEY and SVGEGT. The CDR3 region has the DNA TGTGCCAGCAGTTTAAGGCCTAGCGGGGGGAACACCGGGGAGCTGTTTTTT. The encoded protein is CASSLRPSGGNTGELFF.

The table lists this clone with a count of one. The rearrangement joins TRBV6-2 or TRBV6-3 to TRBJ1-1, with D perhaps matching TRBD1 (5 bases). This CDR3 comprises 15 residues. V lost 2 bases to trimming and J lost 1 base, with 11 bases between them. Germline CDR1 is MNHEY and CDR2 is SVGEGT. CDR3 nucleotide sequence: TGTGCCAGCAGTTACAGGGGCACTTCGAACACTGAAGCTTTCTTT. Its protein product is CASSYRGTSNTEAFF.

This chain joins TRBV11-2 and TRBJ2-5; 8 nucleotides line up with TRBD2. V lost 4 bases, J lost 5 bases, and 9 bases stayed unmatched. There are 15 residues in the CDR3. Germline V gives CDR1 SGHAT, CDR2 FQNNGV. The chain's CDR3 is CASSSIAGWGETQYF. DNA of the CDR3: TGTGCCAGCAGCTCCATAGCGGGATGGGGGGAGACCCAGTACTTC. The whole variable domain, filled in from reference TRBV11-2 and TRBJ2-5, reads EAGVAQSPRYKIIEKRQSVAFWCNPISGHATLYWYQQILGQGPKLLIQFQNNGVVDDSQLPKDRFSAERLKGVDSTLKIQPAKLEDSAVYLCASSSIAGWGETQYFGPGTRLLVL.

The CDR3 DNA reads TGTGCCAGTAGTATAGACTCCAACTTCGGGGGCTACACCTTC. This codes for CASSIDSNFGGYTF. The chain joins TRBV19 to TRBJ1-2, with unresolved D. Trimming removed 0 bases from V and 8 bases from J, with 13 bases in between. The CDR3 runs 14 residues. From germline, CDR1 is LNHDA and CDR2 SQIVND (reference sequence).

The V call is TRBV3-1 (or the pseudogene TRBV3-2), the J call TRBJ2-2; D remains ambiguous. CDR1 and CDR2 from the germline V gene are LGHDT and YNNKEL (reference sequence). The V and J ends lost 4 bases and 4 bases respectively, with 7 bases between them. The CDR3 sequence is 13 residues long. CDR3 sequence: CASSPSSTGELFF. CDR3 nucleotide sequence: TGTGCCAGCAGCCCAAGTAGCACCGGGGAGCTGTTTTTT.

This clone was observed many times. V gene TRBV5-1 combines with J gene TRBJ2-2; possibly TRBD1 for D (5 bases). Germline CDR1 and CDR2: SGHRS and YFSETQ. V was clipped by 4 bases and J by 1 base, with 14 bases between them. The CDR3 length is 16 residues. The CDR3 DNA follows: TGCGCCAGCAGCACACTAATAACAGGGAACACCGGGGAGCTGTTTTTT. This encodes CASSTLITGNTGELFF.

This chain connects TRBV3-1 (or the pseudogene TRBV3-2) to TRBJ2-7; TRBD2 is a possible D gene (7 bases). Germline V gene data show CDR1 as LGHDT and CDR2 as YNNKEL (reference sequence). CDR3 size: 14 residues. Trimming pared 5 bases from V and 2 bases from J, leaving 13 bases between. The CDR3 spells CASSSRGGPYEQYF. Here the CDR3 DNA reads TGTGCCAGCAGCAGTAGGGGGGGACCCTACGAGCAGTACTTC.

The chain recombines TRBV19 with TRBJ1-1; D remains ambiguous. The V gene lost 9 bases and the J gene lost 0 bases, with 11 bases spanning the gap. CDR3 length: 13 amino acids. CDR1 and CDR2 from the germline V gene are LNHDA and SQIVND (reference sequence). The CDR3 reads CASSTRLNTEAFF. The CDR3 DNA is TGTGCCAGCTCGACAAGACTGAACACTGAAGCTTTCTTT.

The V call is TRBV6-5, the J call TRBJ1-2, with a tentative D call TRBD1 (5 bases). Trimming shortened V by 6 bases and J by 5 bases, and 13 bases separated the two germline ends. Germline V gives CDR1 MNHEY, CDR2 SVGAGI. The CDR3 is 13 amino acids. The DNA of the CDR3 is TGTGCCAGCAGAAAGACAGACTCTTATGGCTACACCTTC. Its protein product is CASRKTDSYGYTF.